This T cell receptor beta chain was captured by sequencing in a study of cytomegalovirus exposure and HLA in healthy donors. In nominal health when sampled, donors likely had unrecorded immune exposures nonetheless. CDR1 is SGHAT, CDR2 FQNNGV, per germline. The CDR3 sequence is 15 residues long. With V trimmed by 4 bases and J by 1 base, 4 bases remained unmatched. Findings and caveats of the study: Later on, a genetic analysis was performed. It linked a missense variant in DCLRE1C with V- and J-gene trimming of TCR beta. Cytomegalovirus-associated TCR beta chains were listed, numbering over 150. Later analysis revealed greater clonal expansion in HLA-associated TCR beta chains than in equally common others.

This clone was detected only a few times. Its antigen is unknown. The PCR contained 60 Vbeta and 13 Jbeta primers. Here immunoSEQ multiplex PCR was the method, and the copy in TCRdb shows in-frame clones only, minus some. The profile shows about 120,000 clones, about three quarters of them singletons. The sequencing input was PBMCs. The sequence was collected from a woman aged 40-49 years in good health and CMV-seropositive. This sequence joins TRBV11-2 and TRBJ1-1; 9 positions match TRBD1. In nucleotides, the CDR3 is TGTGCCAGCAGCTCCCCGGGACAGGGGAACACTGAAGCTTTCTTT. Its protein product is CASSSPGQGNTEAFF.